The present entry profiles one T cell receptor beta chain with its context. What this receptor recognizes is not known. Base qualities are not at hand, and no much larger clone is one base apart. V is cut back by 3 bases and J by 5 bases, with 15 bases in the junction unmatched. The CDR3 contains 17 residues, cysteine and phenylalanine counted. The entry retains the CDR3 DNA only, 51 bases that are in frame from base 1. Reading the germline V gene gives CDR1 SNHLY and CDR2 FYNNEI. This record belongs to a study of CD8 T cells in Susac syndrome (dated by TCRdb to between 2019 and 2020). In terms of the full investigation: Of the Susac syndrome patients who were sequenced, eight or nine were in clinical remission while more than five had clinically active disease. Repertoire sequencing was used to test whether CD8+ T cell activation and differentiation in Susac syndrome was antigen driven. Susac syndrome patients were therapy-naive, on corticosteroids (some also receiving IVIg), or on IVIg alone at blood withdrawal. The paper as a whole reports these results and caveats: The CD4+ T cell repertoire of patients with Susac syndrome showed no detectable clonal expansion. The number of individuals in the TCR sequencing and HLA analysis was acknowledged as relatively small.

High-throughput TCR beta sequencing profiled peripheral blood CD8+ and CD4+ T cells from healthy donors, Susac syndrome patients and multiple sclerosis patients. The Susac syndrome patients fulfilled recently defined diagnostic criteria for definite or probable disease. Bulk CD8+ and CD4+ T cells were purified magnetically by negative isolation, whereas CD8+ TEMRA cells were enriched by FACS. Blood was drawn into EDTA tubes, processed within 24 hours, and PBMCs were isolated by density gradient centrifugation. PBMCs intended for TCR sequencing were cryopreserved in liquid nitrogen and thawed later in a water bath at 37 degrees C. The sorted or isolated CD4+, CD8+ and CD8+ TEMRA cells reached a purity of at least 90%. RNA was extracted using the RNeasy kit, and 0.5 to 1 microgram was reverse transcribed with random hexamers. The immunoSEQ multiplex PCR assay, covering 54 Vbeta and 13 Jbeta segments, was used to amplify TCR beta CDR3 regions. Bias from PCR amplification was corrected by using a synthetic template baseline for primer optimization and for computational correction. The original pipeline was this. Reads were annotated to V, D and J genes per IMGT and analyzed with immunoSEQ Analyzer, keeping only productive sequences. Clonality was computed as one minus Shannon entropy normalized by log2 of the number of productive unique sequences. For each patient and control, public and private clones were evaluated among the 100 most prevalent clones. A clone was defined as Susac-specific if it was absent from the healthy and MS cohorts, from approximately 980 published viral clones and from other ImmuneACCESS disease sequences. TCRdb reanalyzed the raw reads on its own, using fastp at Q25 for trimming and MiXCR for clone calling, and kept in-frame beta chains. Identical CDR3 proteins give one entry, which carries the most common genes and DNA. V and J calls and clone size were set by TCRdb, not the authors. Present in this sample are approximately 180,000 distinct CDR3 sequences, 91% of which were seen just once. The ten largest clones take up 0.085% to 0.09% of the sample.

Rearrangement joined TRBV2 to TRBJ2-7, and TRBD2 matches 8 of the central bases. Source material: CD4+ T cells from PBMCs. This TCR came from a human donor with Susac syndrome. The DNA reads TGTGCCAGCAGTGAGAGTCAGATTTTACCGGGACTAGACGAGCAGTACTTC. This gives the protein CASSESQILPGLDEQYF.